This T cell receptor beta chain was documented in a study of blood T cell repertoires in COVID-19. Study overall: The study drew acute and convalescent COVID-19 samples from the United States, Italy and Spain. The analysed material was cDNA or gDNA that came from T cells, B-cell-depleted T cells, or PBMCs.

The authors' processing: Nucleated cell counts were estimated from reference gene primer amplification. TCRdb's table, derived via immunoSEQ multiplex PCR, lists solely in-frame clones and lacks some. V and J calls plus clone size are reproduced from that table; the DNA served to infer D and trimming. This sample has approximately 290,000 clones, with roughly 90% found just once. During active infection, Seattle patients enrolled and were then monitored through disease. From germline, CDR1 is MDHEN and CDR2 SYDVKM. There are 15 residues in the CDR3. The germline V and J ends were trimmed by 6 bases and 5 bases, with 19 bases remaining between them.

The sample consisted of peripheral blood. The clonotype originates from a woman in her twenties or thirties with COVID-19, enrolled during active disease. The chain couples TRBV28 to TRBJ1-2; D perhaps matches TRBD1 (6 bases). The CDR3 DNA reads TGTGCCAGCAGGGGCAGGGGAGAGCCTACATATGGCTACACCTTC. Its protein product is CASRGRGEPTYGYTF.